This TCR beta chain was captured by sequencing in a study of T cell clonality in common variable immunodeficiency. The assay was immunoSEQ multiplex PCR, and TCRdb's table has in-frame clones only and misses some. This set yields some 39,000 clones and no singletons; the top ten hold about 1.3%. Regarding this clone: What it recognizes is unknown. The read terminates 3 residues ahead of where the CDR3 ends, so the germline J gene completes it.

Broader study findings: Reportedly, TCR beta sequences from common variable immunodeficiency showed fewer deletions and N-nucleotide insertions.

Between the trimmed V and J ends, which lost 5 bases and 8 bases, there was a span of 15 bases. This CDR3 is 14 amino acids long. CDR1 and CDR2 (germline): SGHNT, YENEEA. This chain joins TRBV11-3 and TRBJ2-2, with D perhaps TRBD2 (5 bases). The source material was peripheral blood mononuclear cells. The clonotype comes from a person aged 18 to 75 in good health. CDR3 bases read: TGTGCCAGCAGCCCCCAGCAGCGGTCGGGGGAG. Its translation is CASSPQQRSGE. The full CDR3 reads CASSPQQRSGELFF.